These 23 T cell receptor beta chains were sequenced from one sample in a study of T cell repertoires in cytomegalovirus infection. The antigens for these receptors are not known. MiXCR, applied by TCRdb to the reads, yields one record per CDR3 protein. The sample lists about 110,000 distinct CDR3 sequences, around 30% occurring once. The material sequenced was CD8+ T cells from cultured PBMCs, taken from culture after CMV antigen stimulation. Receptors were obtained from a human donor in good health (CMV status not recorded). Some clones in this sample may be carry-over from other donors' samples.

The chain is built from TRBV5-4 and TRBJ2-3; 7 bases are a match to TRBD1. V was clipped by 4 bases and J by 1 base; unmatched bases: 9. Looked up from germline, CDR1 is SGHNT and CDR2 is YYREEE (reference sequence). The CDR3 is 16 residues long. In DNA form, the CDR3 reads TGTGCCAGCAGCGACCCGACAGGGTCGGGCACAGATACGCAGTATTTT. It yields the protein CASSDPTGSGTDTQYF.

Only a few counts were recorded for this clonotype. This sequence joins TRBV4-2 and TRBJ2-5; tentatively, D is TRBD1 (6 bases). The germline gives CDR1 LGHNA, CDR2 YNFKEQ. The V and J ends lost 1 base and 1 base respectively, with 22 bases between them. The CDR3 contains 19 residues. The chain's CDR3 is CASSQVQTGQGVFQETQYF. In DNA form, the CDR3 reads TGTGCCAGCAGCCAAGTTCAGACAGGTCAAGGGGTTTTCCAAGAGACCCAGTACTTC.

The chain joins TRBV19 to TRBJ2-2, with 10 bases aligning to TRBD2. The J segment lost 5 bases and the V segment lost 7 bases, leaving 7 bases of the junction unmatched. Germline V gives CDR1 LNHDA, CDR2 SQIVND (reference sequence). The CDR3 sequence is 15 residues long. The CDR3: CASNLAGDYTGELFF. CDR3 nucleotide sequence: TGTGCCAGTAACCTAGCGGGGGATTATACCGGGGAGCTGTTTTTT. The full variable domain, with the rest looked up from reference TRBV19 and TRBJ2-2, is DGGITQSPKYLFRKEGQNVTLSCEQNLNHDAMYWYRQDPGQGLRLIYYSQIVNDFQKGDIAEGYSVSREKKESFPLTVTSAQKNPTAFYLCASNLAGDYTGELFFGEGSRLTVL.

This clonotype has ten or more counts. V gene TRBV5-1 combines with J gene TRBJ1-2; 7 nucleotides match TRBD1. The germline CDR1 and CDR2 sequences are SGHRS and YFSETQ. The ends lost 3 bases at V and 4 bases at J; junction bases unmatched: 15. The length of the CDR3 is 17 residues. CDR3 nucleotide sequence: TGCGCCAGCAGCTGGGGGACAGAACCTTTGAACTTCTATGGCTACACCTTC. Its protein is CASSWGTEPLNFYGYTF.

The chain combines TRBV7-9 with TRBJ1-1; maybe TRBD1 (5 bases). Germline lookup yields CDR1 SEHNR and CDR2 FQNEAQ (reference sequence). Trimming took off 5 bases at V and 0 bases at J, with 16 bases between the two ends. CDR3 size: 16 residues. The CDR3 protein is CASSRDSIYLNTEAFF. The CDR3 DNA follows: TGTGCCAGCAGCCGCGACAGTATATATTTGAACACTGAAGCTTTCTTT.

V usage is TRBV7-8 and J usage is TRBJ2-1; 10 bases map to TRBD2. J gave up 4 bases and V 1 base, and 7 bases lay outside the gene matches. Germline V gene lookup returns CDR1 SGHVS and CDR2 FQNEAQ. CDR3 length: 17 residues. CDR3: CASSLDGFSGGYNEQFF. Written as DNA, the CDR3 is TGTGCCAGCAGCTTAGACGGGTTTAGCGGGGGGTACAATGAGCAGTTCTTC.

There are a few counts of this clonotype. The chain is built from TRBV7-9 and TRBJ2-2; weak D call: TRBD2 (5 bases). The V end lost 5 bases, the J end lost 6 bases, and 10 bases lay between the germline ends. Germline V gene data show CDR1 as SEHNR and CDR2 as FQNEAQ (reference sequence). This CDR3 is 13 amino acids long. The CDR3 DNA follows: TGTGCCAGCAGCCTCGCCGGGGCCGGGGAGCTGTTTTTT. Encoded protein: CASSLAGAGELFF.

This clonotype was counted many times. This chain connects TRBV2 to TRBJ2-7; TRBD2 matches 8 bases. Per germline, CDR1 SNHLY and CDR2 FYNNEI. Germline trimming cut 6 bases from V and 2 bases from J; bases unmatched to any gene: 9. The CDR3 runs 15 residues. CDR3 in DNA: TGTGCCAGCAGAGAGAGCGGGGGCCGGACCTACGAGCAGTACTTC. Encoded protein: CASRESGGRTYEQYF.

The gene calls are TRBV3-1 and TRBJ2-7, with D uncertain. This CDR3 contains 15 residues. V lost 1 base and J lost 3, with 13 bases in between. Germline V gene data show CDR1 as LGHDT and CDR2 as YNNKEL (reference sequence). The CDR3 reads CASSQGVGVGYEQYF. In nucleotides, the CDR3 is TGTGCCAGCAGCCAAGGGGTGGGTGTAGGCTACGAGCAGTACTTC.

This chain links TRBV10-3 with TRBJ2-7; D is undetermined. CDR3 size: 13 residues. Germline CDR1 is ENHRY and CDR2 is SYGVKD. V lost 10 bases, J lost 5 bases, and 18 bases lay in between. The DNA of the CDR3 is TGTGCCACGGGCGGCGGATTCGCTGACGAGCAGTACTTC. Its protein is CATGGGFADEQYF.

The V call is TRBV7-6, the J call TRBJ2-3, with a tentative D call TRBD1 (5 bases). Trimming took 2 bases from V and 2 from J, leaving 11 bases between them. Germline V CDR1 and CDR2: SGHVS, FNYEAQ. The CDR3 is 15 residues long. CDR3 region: CASSLMGLLTDTQYF. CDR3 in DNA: TGTGCCAGCAGCTTAATGGGGCTCCTCACAGATACGCAGTATTTT. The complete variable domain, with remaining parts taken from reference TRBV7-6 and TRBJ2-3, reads GAGVSQSPRYKVTKRGQDVALRCDPISGHVSLYWYRQALGQGPEFLTYFNYEAQQDKSGLPNDRFSAERPEGSISTLTIQRTEQRDSAMYRCASSLMGLLTDTQYFGPGTRLTVL.

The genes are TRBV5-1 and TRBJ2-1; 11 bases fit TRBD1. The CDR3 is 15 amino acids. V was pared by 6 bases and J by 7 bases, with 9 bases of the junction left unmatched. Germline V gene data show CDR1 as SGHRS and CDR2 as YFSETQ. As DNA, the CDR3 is TGCGCCAGCACCTTAAGGACAGGGGGCTTGAATGAGCAGTTCTTC. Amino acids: CASTLRTGGLNEQFF.

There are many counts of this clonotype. In DNA, the CDR3 is TGTGCCAGCAGTTTTGGGGGAGGGGAAAAACTGTTTTTT. Its protein product is CASSFGGGEKLFF. V and J are TRBV27 and TRBJ1-4; D may be TRBD1 (5 bases). Germline values: CDR1 MNHEY, CDR2 SMNVEV (reference sequence). Trimming removed 3 bases from V and 8 bases from J, with 10 bases in between. The CDR3 runs 13 residues. The complete variable domain, with remaining parts taken from reference TRBV27 and TRBJ1-4, reads EAQVTQNPRYLITVTGKKLTVTCSQNMNHEYMSWYRQDPGLGLRQIYYSMNVEVTDKGDVPEGYKVSRKEKRNFPLILESPSPNQTSLYFCASSFGGGEKLFFGSGTQLSVL.

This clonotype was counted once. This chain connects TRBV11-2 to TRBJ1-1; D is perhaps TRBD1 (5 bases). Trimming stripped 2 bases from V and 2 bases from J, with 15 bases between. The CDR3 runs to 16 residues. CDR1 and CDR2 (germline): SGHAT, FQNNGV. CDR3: CASSLRAPGLNTEAFF. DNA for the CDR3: TGTGCCAGCAGCTTAAGGGCCCCAGGGCTTAACACTGAAGCTTTCTTT.

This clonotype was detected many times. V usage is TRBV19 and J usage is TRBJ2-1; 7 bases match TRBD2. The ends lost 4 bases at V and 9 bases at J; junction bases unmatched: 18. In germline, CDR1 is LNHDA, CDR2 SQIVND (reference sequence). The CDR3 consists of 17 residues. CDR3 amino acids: CASSTTLIAAGVLEQFF. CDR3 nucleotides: TGTGCCAGTAGTACGACCTTGATAGCGGCGGGAGTGCTTGAGCAGTTCTTC. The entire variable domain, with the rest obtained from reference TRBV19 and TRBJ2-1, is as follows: DGGITQSPKYLFRKEGQNVTLSCEQNLNHDAMYWYRQDPGQGLRLIYYSQIVNDFQKGDIAEGYSVSREKKESFPLTVTSAQKNPTAFYLCASSTTLIAAGVLEQFFGPGTRLTVL.

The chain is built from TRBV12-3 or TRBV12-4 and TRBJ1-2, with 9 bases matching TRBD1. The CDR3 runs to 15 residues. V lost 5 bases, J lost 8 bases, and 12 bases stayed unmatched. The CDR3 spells CASSLTGGLMKGYTF. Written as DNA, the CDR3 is TGTGCCAGCAGTCTGACAGGGGGGCTAATGAAAGGCTACACCTTC.

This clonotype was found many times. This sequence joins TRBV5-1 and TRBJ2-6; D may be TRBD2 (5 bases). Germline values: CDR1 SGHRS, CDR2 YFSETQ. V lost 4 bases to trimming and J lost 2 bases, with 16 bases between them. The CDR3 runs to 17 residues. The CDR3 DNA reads TGCGCCAGCAGCCTGAGGGCCCGGGGAACTGGGGCCAACGTCCTGACTTTC. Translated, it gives CASSLRARGTGANVLTF.

For the CDR3, the DNA is TGTGCCAGTAGTGACACAGCGATGAACACTGAAGCTTTCTTT. This sequence encodes CASSDTAMNTEAFF. J is TRBJ1-1 and V is TRBV19; D remains unclear. CDR3 length equals 14 residues. Trimming shortened V by 5 bases and J by 0 bases, and 10 bases separated the two germline ends. Germline CDR1 LNHDA, CDR2 SQIVND (reference sequence).

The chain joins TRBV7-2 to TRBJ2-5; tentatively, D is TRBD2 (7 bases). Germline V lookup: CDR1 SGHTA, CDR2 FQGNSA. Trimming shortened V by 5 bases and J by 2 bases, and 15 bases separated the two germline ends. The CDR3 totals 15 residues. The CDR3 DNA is TGTGCCAGCAGCCCACCGGGGGGCGGACAAGAGACCCAGTACTTC. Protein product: CASSPPGGGQETQYF.

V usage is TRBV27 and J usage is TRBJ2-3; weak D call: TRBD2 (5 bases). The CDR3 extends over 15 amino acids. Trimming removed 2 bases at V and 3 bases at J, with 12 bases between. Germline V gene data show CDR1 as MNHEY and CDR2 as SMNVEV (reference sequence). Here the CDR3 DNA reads TGTGCCAGCAGTTTACGAGGGCTTAGAACAGATACGCAGTATTTT. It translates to CASSLRGLRTDTQYF.

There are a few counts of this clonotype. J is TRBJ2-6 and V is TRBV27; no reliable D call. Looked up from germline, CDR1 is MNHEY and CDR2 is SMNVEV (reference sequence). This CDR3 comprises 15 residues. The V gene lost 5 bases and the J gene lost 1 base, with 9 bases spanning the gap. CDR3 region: CASSLDTSGANVLTF. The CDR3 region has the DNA TGTGCCAGCAGTCTCGACACTTCTGGGGCCAACGTCCTGACTTTC.

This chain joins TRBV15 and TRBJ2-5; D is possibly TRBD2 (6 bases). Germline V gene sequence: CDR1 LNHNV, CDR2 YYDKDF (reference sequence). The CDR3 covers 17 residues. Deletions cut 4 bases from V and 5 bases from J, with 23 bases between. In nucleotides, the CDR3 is TGTGCCACCAGCACGGAAGGACGCGGGGCCGTGATGGAGACCCAGTACTTC. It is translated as CATSTEGRGAVMETQYF.

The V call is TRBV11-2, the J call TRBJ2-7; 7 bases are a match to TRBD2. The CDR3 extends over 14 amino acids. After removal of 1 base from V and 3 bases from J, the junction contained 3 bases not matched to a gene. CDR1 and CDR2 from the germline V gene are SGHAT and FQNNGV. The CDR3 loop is CASSLGAGVYEQYF. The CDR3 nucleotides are TGTGCCAGCAGCTTAGGGGCGGGGGTCTACGAGCAGTACTTC.